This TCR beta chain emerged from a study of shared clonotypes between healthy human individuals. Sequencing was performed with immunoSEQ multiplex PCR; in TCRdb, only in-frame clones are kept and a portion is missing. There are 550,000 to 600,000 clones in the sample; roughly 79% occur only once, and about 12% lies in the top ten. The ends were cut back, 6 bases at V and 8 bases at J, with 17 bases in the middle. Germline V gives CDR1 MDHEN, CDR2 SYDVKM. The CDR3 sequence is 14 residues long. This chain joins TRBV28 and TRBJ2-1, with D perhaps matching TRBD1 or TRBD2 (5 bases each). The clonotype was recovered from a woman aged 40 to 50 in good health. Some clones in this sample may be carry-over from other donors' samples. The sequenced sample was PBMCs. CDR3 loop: CASSLHGDRDEQFF. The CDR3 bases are TGTGCCAGCAGCCTCCATGGGGACCGCGATGAGCAGTTCTTC.